These 6 T cell receptor beta chains originate from one sample sequenced in a study of blood T cell repertoires in COVID-19. The repertoire was sequenced with immunoSEQ multiplex PCR; TCRdb's copy has only in-frame clones and lacks some. The sample lists hundreds of thousands of clones; approximately 86% were seen once. The sequencing sample was made of PBMCs or T cells enriched from blood (not recorded which). Receptors originate from a woman in her forties with acute COVID-19.

This clone was seen only once. The chain carries TRBV19 and TRBJ1-6; 7 bases match TRBD1. Germline CDR1 reads LNHDA; CDR2 reads SQIVND (reference sequence). CDR3 length: 14 residues. V was clipped by 6 bases and J by 8 bases; unmatched bases: 7. CDR3 protein: CASRTTGSDSPLHF. Written as DNA, the CDR3 is TGTGCCAGTAGAACGACAGGGTCGGATTCACCCCTCCACTTT.

This rearrangement joins TRBV7-2 to TRBJ2-5, with 7 nucleotides matching TRBD1. The CDR3 has 14 amino acids. CDR1 is SGHTA, CDR2 FQGNSA, per germline. Losses at the gene ends were 4 bases for V and 0 bases for J; bases not matched to a gene: 2. CDR3 coding DNA: TGTGCCAGCAGCTCGGGACAGAACCAAGAGACCCAGTACTTC. Translating gives CASSSGQNQETQYF.

The DNA for the CDR3 is TGTGCCAGCAGCTCCTCCCCGGGTGGACTAGCGGGGTCGGGCGGGGAGCTGTTTTTT. It specifies CASSSSPGGLAGSGGELFF. The chain is built from TRBV5-4 and TRBJ2-2; 12 bases map to TRBD2. The V gene's germline CDR1 is SGHNT and CDR2 YYREEE (reference sequence). V was clipped by 3 bases and J by 7 bases; unmatched bases: 16. The CDR3 is 19 amino acids.

The chain has TRBV23-1 and TRBJ1-6; D perhaps matches TRBD1 (5 bases). TRBV23-1 is an ORF, with its function uncertain. V was clipped by 3 bases and J by 7 bases, with 16 bases between them. This CDR3 spans 16 amino acids. In DNA, the CDR3 is TGCGCCAGCAGTCATCTCACTGCGGGGCGGAATTCACCCCTCCACTTT. Protein product: CASSHLTAGRNSPLHF.

The rearrangement joins TRBV27 to TRBJ1-2; D remains ambiguous. With 3 bases removed from V and 6 bases from J, the gap between germline ends came to 11 bases. There are 13 residues in the CDR3. Germline lookup yields CDR1 MNHEY and CDR2 SMNVEV (reference sequence). DNA of the CDR3: TGTGCCAGCAGTTTTGAGGGAGGAGATGGCTACACCTTC. This codes for CASSFEGGDGYTF.

The chain uses TRBV9 and TRBJ2-1; tentatively, D is TRBD2 (5 bases). Germline V gene sequence: CDR1 SGDLS, CDR2 YYNGEE. The CDR3 runs to 12 residues. The V end lost 4 bases, the J end lost 10 bases, and 12 bases lay between the germline ends. CDR3 region: CASSPSGFEQFF. Here the CDR3 DNA reads TGTGCCAGCAGCCCCTCGGGGTTCGAGCAGTTCTTC. Full variable domain (missing parts from reference TRBV9 and TRBJ2-1): DSGVTQTPKHLITATGQRVTLRCSPRSGDLSVYWYQQSLDQGLQFLIQYYNGEERAKGNILERFSAQQFPDLHSELNLSSLELGDSALYFCASSPSGFEQFFGPGTRLTVL.